The 24 T cell receptor beta chains given below trace back to one sample, sequenced in a study of T cells in Graves' hyperthyroidism and ophthalmopathy. Researchers took RNA transcripts and amplified the TCR beta CDR3 regions from them. The study used the HTBI primer set for a first-round RT-PCR of the TCR CDR3. TCRdb itself ran the multiplex PCR reads through MiXCR, one entry per CDR3 protein. The sample yields about 360,000 distinct CDR3 sequences, less than 15% seen once. The sequenced sample was blood. The source is a woman aged 18-29 years with Graves' hyperthyroidism.

J is TRBJ2-7 and V is TRBV19; possibly TRBD1 for D (6 bases). Matching the DNA end better, TRBJ2-1 makes the J call doubtful. The CDR3 has 14 residues. The germline V gene encodes CDR1 LNHDA and CDR2 SQIVND (reference sequence). The CDR3 DNA is TGTGCCAGTAGTCCCGGGACACCTTCCTACGAGCAGTTCTTC. Its protein product is CASSPGTPSYEQFF.

The chain has TRBV24-1 and TRBJ1-6; 7 nucleotides align to TRBD1. The germline V gene has CDR1 KGHDR and CDR2 SFDVKD. This CDR3 spans 16 amino acids. Trimming at V came to 6 bases and at J to 10 bases, leaving 14 bases not matched to a gene. As DNA, the CDR3 is TGTGCCACCAGTCCGACCTTGAGGGGGCGGAGGTCACCCCTCCACTTT. Translated, it gives CATSPTLRGRRSPLHF.

The chain has TRBV7-2 and TRBJ2-7; TRBD1 aligns across 7 bases. The ends lost 7 bases at V and 6 bases at J; junction bases unmatched: 12. This CDR3 contains 14 residues. CDR1 is SGHTA and CDR2 is FQGNSA in the germline V gene. Here the CDR3 reads CASTFEGARSEQYF. Here the CDR3 DNA reads TGTGCCAGCACTTTTGAGGGGGCTCGGAGCGAGCAGTACTTC.

This clonotype occurred a few times. V usage is TRBV5-1 and J usage is TRBJ2-1; D may be TRBD1 (6 bases). The ends were cut back, 4 bases at V and 5 bases at J, with 10 bases in the middle. The length of the CDR3 is 13 residues. The germline CDR1 and CDR2 sequences are SGHRS and YFSETQ. This chain's CDR3 is CASSVGTNNEQFF. The CDR3 bases are TGCGCCAGCAGCGTCGGGACAAACAATGAGCAGTTCTTC.

This clonotype has only a few counts. The V and J genes are TRBV27 and TRBJ2-7, with 7 nucleotides matching TRBD1. The CDR3 runs to 14 residues. Trimming cost V 6 bases and J 2 bases; bases outside gene matches: 7. CDR1 and CDR2 (germline): MNHEY, SMNVEV (reference sequence). CDR3 in DNA: TGTGCCAGCAGGGAAACGGGACAGCCCTACGAGCAGTACTTC. Its translation is CASRETGQPYEQYF.

This clonotype was counted a few times. J is TRBJ1-2 and V is TRBV6-2 or TRBV6-3, with 7 nucleotides matching TRBD1. Germline assignment: CDR1 MNHEY and CDR2 SVGEGT. CDR3 length: 11 residues. V lost 7 bases, J lost 10 bases, and 6 bases stayed unmatched. As DNA, the CDR3 is TGTGCCAGCACTGACAGGGTGTCCTACACCTTC. It specifies CASTDRVSYTF.

This clonotype was recorded at least ten times. The rearrangement links TRBV20-1 to TRBJ2-7; D is perhaps TRBD1 (5 bases). This CDR3 region has 14 residues. Germline loops: CDR1 DFQATT, CDR2 SNEGSKA (reference sequence). Trimming pared 3 bases from V and 4 bases from J, leaving 16 bases between. CDR3: CSASWGQGPYEQYF. CDR3 nucleotide sequence: TGCAGTGCTAGCTGGGGCCAGGGCCCTTACGAGCAGTACTTC.

This clonotype was counted many times. CDR3 region: CASSPGFTYEQYF. The CDR3 DNA reads TGTGCCAGCAGCCCAGGGTTTACCTACGAGCAGTACTTC. The chain has TRBV28 and TRBJ2-7; TRBD1 is a possible D gene (5 bases). Germline V CDR1 and CDR2: MDHEN, SYDVKM. The CDR3 sequence is 13 residues long. Trimming took 6 bases from V and 2 from J, leaving 11 bases between them.

This clonotype was observed a handful of times. Mismatch with germline at one junction end may stem from a read error. This chain uses TRBV10-3 with TRBJ1-1, with TRBD1 matching 7 bases. The CDR3 consists of 15 residues. Germline values: CDR1 ENHRY, CDR2 SYGVKD. CDR3 amino acids: CATSGTDLLNTEAFF. For the CDR3, the DNA is TGTGCCACCAGTGGGACAGACCTCTTGAACACTGAAGCTTTCTTT.

This clonotype occurred many times. The chain recombines TRBV9 with TRBJ1-2, with 9 bases matching TRBD1. The length of the CDR3 is 15 residues. The junction had 9 bases not matched to a gene; V was cut back by 5 bases and J by 4 bases. Germline V gene data show CDR1 as SGDLS and CDR2 as YYNGEE. CDR3 sequence reads: CASSETGGSVYGYTF. CDR3 DNA: TGTGCCAGCAGTGAAACAGGGGGCTCAGTCTATGGCTACACCTTC.

This clonotype was found many times. The CDR3 coding sequence is TGTGCCAGCAGCCCGAGGGACAGGGCAAATGAGCAGTTCTTC. The encoded protein is CASSPRDRANEQFF. This chain uses TRBV11-1 with TRBJ2-1, with 9 bases that match TRBD1. The CDR3 has 14 amino acids. V shed 5 bases, J shed 7 bases, and the junction held 6 bases outside the gene matches. CDR1 and CDR2 from the germline V gene are SGHAT and FQDESV (reference sequence).

V is TRBV9 and J is TRBJ2-3; TRBD2 aligns across 9 bases. The V segment lost 2 bases and the J segment 3 bases; nucleotides outside the gene matches: 13. Germline V gene lookup returns CDR1 SGDLS and CDR2 YYNGEE. The CDR3 length is 18 residues. CDR3 bases: TGTGCCAGCAGCGTTTCCCAAGGTGGCGGGGGGGCAACAGATACGCAGTATTTT. Protein sequence: CASSVSQGGGGATDTQYF. Filled out from reference TRBV9 and TRBJ2-3, the complete variable domain reads DSGVTQTPKHLITATGQRVTLRCSPRSGDLSVYWYQQSLDQGLQFLIQYYNGEERAKGNILERFSAQQFPDLHSELNLSSLELGDSALYFCASSVSQGGGGATDTQYFGPGTRLTVL.

The chain links TRBV9 to TRBJ2-1, with no clear D. Trimming left V 4 bases short and J 5 bases short, with 13 bases between. The CDR3 has 14 residues. Germline CDR1 and CDR2: SGDLS and YYNGEE. The CDR3 nucleotides are TGTGCCAGCAGCTCAGACGGGCTCCACAATGAGCAGTTCTTC. This gives the protein CASSSDGLHNEQFF.

This clonotype was seen many times. The chain recombines TRBV7-2 with TRBJ2-7; D is possibly TRBD1 or TRBD2 (5 bases each). CDR1 and CDR2 (germline): SGHTA, FQGNSA. The CDR3 contains 17 residues. Trimming cost V 1 base and J 1 base, with 17 bases left between them. CDR3 nucleotide sequence: TGTGCCAGCAGCTTAGAAAGTGGAGGACACCCATCCTACGAGCAGTACTTC. Encoded protein: CASSLESGGHPSYEQYF.

This clonotype was observed at least ten times. The J gene is TRBJ2-5, the V gene TRBV30, with 8 bases fitting TRBD1. Germline CDR1 GTSNPN, CDR2 SVGIG (reference sequence). This CDR3 spans 13 amino acids. V shed 3 bases, J shed 5 bases, and the junction held 5 bases outside the gene matches. DNA of the CDR3: TGTGCCTGGAGCGACAGGACAGGGGAGACCCAGTACTTC. Translated: CAWSDRTGETQYF.

V is TRBV5-6 and J is TRBJ2-3, with 9 positions matching TRBD2. This CDR3 contains 15 residues. Germline CDR1 is SGHDT and CDR2 is YYEEEE. Trimming cost V 3 bases and J 5 bases; bases outside gene matches: 7. CDR3 amino acids: CASSWEGLAGDTQYF. CDR3 nucleotides: TGTGCCAGCAGCTGGGAGGGACTAGCTGGAGATACGCAGTATTTT.

This clonotype was counted between two and nine times. The chain employs TRBV28 and TRBJ1-1; TRBD1 is a possible D gene (6 bases). Germline V gene lookup returns CDR1 MDHEN and CDR2 SYDVKM. Trimming removed 5 bases from V and 6 bases from J, with 19 bases in between. There are 15 residues in the CDR3. The DNA for the CDR3 is TGTGCCAGCAGTACGTCCGGGGGGCTGTGGGCTGAAGCTTTCTTT. It is translated as CASSTSGGLWAEAFF.

This clonotype was counted at least ten times. The CDR3 region is CSATREVGIFSYEQYF. The CDR3 nucleotides read TGCAGTGCAACCCGCGAGGTTGGGATTTTCTCCTACGAGCAGTACTTC. The chain joins TRBV20-1 to TRBJ2-7; D not resolved. V lost 6 bases and J 0 bases, leaving 21 bases between the germline ends. The germline V gene has CDR1 DFQATT and CDR2 SNEGSKA (reference sequence). The CDR3 consists of 16 residues.

This clonotype has ten or more counts. The rearrangement uses TRBV7-9 and TRBJ2-7; TRBD1 agrees at 11 bases. Germline V gives CDR1 SEHNR, CDR2 FQNEAQ (reference sequence). Unmatched junction bases numbered 4, after V lost 4 bases and J lost 5 bases. The CDR3 is 14 amino acids. DNA of the CDR3: TGTGCCAGCAGCTGGACAGGGGGCATGGACGAGCAGTACTTC. As protein: CASSWTGGMDEQYF. Full variable domain (outside the CDR3, taken from reference TRBV7-9 and TRBJ2-7): DTGVSQNPRHKITKRGQNVTFRCDPISEHNRLYWYRQTLGQGPEFLTYFQNEAQLEKSRLLSDRFSAERPKGSFSTLEIQRTEQGDSAMYLCASSWTGGMDEQYFGPGTRLTVT.

The sample holds many counts of this clonotype. The chain recombines TRBV5-1 with TRBJ2-6; D call uncertain. Trimming left V 1 base short and J 0 bases short, with 8 bases between. Germline CDR1 and CDR2: SGHRS and YFSETQ. This CDR3 is built from 16 residues. The CDR3 protein is CASSLSASSGANVLTF. DNA for the CDR3: TGCGCCAGCAGCTTGTCTGCCTCCTCTGGGGCCAACGTCCTGACTTTC.

This clonotype was counted at least ten times. This rearrangement joins TRBV7-2 to TRBJ1-6; D ambiguous. The CDR3 runs 13 residues. Germline V CDR1 and CDR2: SGHTA, FQGNSA. The V gene lost 1 base and the J gene lost 8 bases, with 6 bases spanning the gap. The CDR3 loop is CASSLDRDSPLHF. The DNA for the CDR3 is TGTGCCAGCAGCTTAGATAGGGATTCACCCCTCCACTTT.

The CDR3 here is CATHSGGRHNEQFF. The CDR3 region has the DNA TGTGCCACCCATAGCGGGGGGCGCCACAATGAGCAGTTCTTC. The chain combines TRBV28 with TRBJ2-1; TRBD2 matches at 10 bases. V was pared by 10 bases and J by 5 bases, with 8 bases of the junction left unmatched. The CDR3 spans 14 residues. In germline, CDR1 is MDHEN, CDR2 SYDVKM.

This clonotype was seen repeatedly, ten times or more. The chain combines TRBV27 with TRBJ2-1; 8 nucleotides align to TRBD1. Germline V gives CDR1 MNHEY, CDR2 SMNVEV (reference sequence). CDR3 length equals 18 residues. Trimming at V came to 3 bases and at J to 4 bases, leaving 14 bases not matched to a gene. CDR3 residues: CASSFWQGALAAYNEQFF. The DNA for the CDR3 is TGTGCCAGCAGTTTTTGGCAGGGGGCGTTAGCGGCATACAATGAGCAGTTCTTC.

This clonotype was seen at least ten times. J is TRBJ2-7 and V is TRBV18, with TRBD2 as a possible D gene (5 bases). Trimming took 2 bases from V and 7 from J, leaving 9 bases between them. The CDR3 loop spans 12 amino acids. In germline, CDR1 is KGHSH, CDR2 LQKENI. Here the CDR3 DNA reads TGTGCCAGCTCACCAGACGAGGGAGAGCAGTACTTC. Its translation: CASSPDEGEQYF.